Described below is a single T cell receptor (beta chain) sequence and its context. Original handling: Estimated nucleated cell counts came from reference gene primer amplification. Data came from immunoSEQ multiplex PCR; TCRdb stores just in-frame clones and leaves some out. For V, J and clone size, that table is used; D and trimming come from the DNA. The sample has about 71,000 clones, 89% seen once; the top ten hold 7% to 10%. This sample was included in a study of blood T cell repertoires in COVID-19. Across the whole study: Donors in the United States, Italy and Spain gave samples during acute or convalescent COVID-19. From T cells, B-cell-depleted T cells, or PBMCs came the material, which was cDNA or gDNA.

This CDR3 spans 15 amino acids. V dropped 7 bases and J dropped 9 bases, with 27 bases sitting between them. Germline assignment: CDR1 SQVTM and CDR2 ANQGSEA. The V call is TRBV29-1, the J call TRBJ1-2; the D gene is possibly TRBD1 (6 bases). The TCR was taken from a man aged 50 to 59 with active COVID-19. The sequenced sample was peripheral blood. The CDR3 coding sequence is TGCAGCGCCGGGACGGCAGCCAGGAGGGGGGGACGCTACACCTTC. Encoded protein: CSAGTAARRGGRYTF. The entire variable domain, with the rest obtained from reference TRBV29-1 and TRBJ1-2, is as follows: SAVISQKPSRDICQRGTSLTIQCQVDSQVTMMFWYRQQPGQSLTLIATANQGSEATYESGFVIDKFPISRPNLTFSTLTVSNMSPEDSSIYLCSAGTAARRGGRYTFGSGTRLTVV.